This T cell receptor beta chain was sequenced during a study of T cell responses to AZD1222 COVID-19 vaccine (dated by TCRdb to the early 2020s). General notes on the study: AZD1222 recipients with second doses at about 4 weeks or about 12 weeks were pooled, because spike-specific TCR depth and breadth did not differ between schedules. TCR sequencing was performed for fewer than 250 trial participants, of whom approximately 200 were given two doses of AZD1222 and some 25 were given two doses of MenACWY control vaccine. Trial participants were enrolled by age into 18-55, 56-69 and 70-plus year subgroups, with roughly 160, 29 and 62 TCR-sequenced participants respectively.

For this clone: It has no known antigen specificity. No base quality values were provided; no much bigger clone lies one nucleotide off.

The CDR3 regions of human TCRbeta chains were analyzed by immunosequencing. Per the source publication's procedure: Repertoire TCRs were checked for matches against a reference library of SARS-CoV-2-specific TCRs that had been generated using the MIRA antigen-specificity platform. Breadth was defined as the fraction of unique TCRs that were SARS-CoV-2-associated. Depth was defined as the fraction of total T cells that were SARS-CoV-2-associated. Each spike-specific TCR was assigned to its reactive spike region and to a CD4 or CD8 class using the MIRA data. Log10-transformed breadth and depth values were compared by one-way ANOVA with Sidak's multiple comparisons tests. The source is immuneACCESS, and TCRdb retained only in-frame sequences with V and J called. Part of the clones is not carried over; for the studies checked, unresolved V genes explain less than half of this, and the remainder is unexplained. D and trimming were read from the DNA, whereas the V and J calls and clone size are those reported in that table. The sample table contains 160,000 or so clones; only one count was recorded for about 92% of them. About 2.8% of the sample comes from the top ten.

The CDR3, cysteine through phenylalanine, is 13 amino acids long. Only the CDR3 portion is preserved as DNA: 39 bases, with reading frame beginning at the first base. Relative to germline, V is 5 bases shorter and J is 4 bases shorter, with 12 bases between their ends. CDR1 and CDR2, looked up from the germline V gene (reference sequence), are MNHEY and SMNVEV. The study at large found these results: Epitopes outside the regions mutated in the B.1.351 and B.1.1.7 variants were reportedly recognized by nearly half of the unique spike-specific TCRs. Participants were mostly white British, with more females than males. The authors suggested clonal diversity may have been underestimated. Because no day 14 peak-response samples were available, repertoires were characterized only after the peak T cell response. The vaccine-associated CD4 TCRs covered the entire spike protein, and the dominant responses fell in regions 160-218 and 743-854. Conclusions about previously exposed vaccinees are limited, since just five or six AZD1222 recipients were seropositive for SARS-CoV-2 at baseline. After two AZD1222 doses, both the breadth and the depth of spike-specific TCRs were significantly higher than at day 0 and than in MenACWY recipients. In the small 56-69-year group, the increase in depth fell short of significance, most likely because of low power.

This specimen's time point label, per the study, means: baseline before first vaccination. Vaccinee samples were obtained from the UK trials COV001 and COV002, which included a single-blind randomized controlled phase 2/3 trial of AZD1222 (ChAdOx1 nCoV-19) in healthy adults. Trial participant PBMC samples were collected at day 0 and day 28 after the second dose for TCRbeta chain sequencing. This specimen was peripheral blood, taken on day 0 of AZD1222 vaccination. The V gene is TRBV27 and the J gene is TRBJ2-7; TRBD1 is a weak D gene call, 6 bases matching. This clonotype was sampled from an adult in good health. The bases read TGTGCCAGCAGTCCAGGGGCAGGGTACGAGCAGTACTTC. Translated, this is CASSPGAGYEQYF.